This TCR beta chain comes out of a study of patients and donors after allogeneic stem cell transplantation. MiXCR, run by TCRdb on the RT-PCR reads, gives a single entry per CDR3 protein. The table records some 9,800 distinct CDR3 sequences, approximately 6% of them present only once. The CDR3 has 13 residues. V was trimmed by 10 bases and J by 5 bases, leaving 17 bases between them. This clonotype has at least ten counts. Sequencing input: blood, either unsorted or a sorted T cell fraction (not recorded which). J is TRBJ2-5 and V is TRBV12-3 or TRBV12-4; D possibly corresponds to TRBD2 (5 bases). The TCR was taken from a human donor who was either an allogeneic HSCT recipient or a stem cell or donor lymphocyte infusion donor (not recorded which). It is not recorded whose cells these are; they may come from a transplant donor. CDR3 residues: CATGVGEGETQYF. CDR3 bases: TGTGCCACAGGAGTGGGAGAAGGCGAGACCCAGTACTTC.